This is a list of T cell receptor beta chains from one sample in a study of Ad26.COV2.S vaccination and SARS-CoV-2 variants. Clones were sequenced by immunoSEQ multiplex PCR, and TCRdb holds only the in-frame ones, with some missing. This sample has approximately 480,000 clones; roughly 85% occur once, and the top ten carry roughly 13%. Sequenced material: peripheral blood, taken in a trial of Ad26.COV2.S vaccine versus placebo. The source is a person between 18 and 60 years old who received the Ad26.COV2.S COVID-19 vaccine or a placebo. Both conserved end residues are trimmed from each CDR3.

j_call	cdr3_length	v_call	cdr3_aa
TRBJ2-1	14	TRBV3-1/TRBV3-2	ASSRSGQPIYNEQF
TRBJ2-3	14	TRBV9	ASSVAAGGVTDTQY
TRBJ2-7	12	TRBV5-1	ASSSTGDSYEQY
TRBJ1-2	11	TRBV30	AGEELANYGYT
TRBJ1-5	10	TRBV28	ASRSGSQPQH
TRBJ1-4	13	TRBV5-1	ASSLIGRTDEKLF
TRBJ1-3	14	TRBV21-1	ASSTPDSSSGNTIY
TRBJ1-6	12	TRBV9	ASSVKQLNSPLH
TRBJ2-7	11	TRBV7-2	ASSRQGFYEQY
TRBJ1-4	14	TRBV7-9	ASSLDPGQGKEKLF
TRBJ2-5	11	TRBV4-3	ASSQGGMETQY
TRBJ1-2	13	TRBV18	ASSQTGDRSYGYT
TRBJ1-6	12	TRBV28	ASSLTGYNSPLH
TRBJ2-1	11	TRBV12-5	ASGFYSYNEQF
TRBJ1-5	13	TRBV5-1	ASSLDLGSNQPQH
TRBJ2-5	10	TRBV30	AWSRGSGTQY
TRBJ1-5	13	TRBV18	ASSPPGKSNQPQH
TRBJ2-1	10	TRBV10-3	AISDLADEQF
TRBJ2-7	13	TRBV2	ASSEVRLAGYEQY
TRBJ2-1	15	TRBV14	ASSPPRWRGSYNEQF
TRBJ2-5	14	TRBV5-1	ASSTGLAGRQETQY
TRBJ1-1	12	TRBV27	ASRGGEVVYEAF
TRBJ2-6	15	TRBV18	ASSPATGHSGANVLT
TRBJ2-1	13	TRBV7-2	AGNPGLAGPGEQF
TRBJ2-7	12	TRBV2	ASLPLAGVNEQY
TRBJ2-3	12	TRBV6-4	ASRRTSGADTQY
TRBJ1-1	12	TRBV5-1	ASSLRQGALQAF
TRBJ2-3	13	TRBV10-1	ASSEGQGNTDTQY
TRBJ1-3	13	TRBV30	AWRGDGSSGNTIY
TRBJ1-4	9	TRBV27	ASRGNEKLF
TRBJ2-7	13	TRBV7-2	ASSPTGTQPDEQY
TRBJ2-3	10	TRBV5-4	ASSFGATAQY
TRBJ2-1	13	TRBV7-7	ASSRGTSGIGEQF
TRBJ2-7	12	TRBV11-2	ASSRNRLAYEQY
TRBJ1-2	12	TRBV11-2	ASSLAGRDAGYT
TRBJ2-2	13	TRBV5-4	ASSPTGTNTGELF
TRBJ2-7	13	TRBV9	ASSVAPSTSYEQY
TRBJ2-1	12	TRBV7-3	ASSLNPAYNEQF
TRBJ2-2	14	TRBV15	ATSRELAGATGELF
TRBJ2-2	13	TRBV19	ASSIGYPNTGELF